This T cell receptor beta chain was profiled in a study of CD8+ T cells in alopecia areata. Per germline, CDR1 SGHDT and CDR2 YYEEEE. This CDR3 spans 15 amino acids. J lost 1 base, V lost 5 bases, and 6 bases had no gene match. Sequencing relied on a cDNA template that was reverse transcribed from extracted RNA. Here immunoSEQ multiplex PCR was the method, and the copy in TCRdb shows in-frame clones only, minus some. The sample lists 150,000 to 200,000 clones, roughly 53% occurring once. The treatment is: oral pan-JAK inhibitor, 5-10 mg twice daily. As part of sample collection, lesional scalp punch biopsies and peripheral blood were taken from alopecia areata patients.

The sequences come from CD8+ T cells sorted from blood, collected at week 24, from a patient treated with tofacitinib. This TCR was sampled from a human donor with alopecia areata. J is TRBJ1-1 and V is TRBV5-6; 9 bases map to TRBD1. Here the CDR3 DNA reads TGTGCCAGCAGGGCACAGGGGGCCGGGAACACTGAAGCTTTCTTT. The encoded protein is CASRAQGAGNTEAFF.